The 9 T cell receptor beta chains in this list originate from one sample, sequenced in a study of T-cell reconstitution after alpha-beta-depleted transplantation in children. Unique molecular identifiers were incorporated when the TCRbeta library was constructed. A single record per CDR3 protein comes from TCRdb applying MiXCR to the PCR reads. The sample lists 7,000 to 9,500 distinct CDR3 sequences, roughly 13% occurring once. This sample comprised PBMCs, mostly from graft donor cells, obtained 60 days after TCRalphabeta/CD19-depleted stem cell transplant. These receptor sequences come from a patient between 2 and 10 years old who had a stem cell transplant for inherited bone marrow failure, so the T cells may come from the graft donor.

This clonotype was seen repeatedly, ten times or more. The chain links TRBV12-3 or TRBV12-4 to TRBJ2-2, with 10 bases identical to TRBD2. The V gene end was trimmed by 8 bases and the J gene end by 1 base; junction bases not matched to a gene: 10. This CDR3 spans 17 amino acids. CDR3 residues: CASSRWTSGQNTGELFF. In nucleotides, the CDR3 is TGTGCCAGCTCTCGATGGACTAGCGGACAGAACACCGGGGAGCTGTTTTTT.

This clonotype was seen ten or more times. CDR3 in amino acids: CASSIAGRRQYF. CDR3 sequence (DNA): TGTGCCAGCAGCATAGCGGGGAGAAGGCAGTATTTT. The V call is TRBV12-3 or TRBV12-4, the J call TRBJ2-3; 8 bases are a match to TRBD2. The ends lost 6 bases at V and 11 bases at J; junction bases unmatched: 7. The CDR3 has 12 residues.

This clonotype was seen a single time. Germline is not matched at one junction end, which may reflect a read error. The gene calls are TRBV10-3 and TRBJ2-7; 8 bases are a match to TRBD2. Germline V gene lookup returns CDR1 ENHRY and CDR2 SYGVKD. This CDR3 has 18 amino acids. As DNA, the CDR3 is TGTGCCCTCAGTTCATCGGGACGGACTAGCCTAATAGCCGACGAGCAGTACTTC. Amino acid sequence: CALSSSGRTSLIADEQYF.

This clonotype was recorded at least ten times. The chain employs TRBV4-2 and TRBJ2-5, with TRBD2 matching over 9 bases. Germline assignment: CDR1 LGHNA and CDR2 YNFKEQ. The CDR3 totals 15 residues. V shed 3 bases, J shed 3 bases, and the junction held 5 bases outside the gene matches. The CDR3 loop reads CASSQVSGGEETQYF. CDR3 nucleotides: TGTGCCAGCAGCCAGGTTAGCGGGGGCGAAGAGACCCAGTACTTC.

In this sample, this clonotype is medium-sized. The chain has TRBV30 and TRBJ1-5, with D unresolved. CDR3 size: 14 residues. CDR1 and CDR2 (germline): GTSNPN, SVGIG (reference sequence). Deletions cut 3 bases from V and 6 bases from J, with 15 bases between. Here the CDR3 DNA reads TGTGCCTGGAGCGTGACGAGCTGGCGTCAGCCCCAGCATTTT. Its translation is CAWSVTSWRQPQHF.

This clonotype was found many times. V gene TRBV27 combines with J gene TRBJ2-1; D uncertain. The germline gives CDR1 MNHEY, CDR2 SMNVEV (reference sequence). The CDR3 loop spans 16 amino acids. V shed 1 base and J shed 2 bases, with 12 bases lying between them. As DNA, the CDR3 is TGTGCCAGCAGTTTATTCCCTAAGGCGGCCTACAATGAGCAGTTCTTC. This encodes CASSLFPKAAYNEQFF.

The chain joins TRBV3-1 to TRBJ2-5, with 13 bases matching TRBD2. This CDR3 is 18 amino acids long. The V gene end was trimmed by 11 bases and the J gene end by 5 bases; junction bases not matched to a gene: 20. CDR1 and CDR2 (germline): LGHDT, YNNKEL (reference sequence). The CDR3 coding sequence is TGTGCCTTCAGGGATTCGACTAGCGGGAGGACAGGAGGGGAGACCCAGTACTTC. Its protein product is CAFRDSTSGRTGGETQYF.

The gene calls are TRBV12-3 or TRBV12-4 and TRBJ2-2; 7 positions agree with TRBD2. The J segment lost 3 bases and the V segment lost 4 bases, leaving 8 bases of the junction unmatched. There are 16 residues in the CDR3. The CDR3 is CASSSPWGGDTGELFF. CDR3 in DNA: TGTGCCAGCAGTTCCCCTTGGGGGGGAGACACCGGGGAGCTGTTTTTT.

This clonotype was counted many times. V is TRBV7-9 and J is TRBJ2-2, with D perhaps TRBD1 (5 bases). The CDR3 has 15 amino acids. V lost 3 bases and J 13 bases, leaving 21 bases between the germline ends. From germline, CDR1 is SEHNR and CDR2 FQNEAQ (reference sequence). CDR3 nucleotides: TGTGCCAGCAGCTTGACAGCTCCTTTGACCCGCGGGCTGTTTTTT. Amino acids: CASSLTAPLTRGLFF.